This paragraph covers one T cell receptor beta chain sequence. The data were obtained in a study of blood T cell repertoires in COVID-19. Study-wide background: Collection of acute and convalescent COVID-19 samples took place in the United States, Italy and Spain. The analysed material was cDNA or gDNA that came from T cells, B-cell-depleted T cells, or PBMCs.

The V gene end was trimmed by 0 bases and the J gene end by 3 bases; junction bases not matched to a gene: 1. This CDR3 contains 16 residues. Germline V gene sequence: CDR1 KGHSH, CDR2 LQKENI. How the authors handled the data: Amplification of reference gene primers was used by the study to estimate nucleated cell counts. The table came from immunoSEQ multiplex PCR; TCRdb's copy has only in-frame clones and leaves some out. V, J and clone size derive from that table, while D and trimming were established from the DNA sequence. The top ten hold 14% of the sample, which has 85,000 to 120,000 clones, under 90% seen once.

The chain carries TRBV18 and TRBJ2-2; 10 bases match TRBD1. This TCR was sampled from a woman in her sixties with acute or convalescent COVID-19. Specimen: peripheral blood. The CDR3 DNA sequence: TGTGCCAGCTCACCACCGACAGGGGGCGACACCGGGGAGCTGTTTTTT. Translating gives CASSPPTGGDTGELFF. The entire variable domain, with the rest obtained from reference TRBV18 and TRBJ2-2, is as follows: NAGVMQNPRHLVRRRGQEARLRCSPMKGHSHVYWYRQLPEEGLKFMVYLQKENIIDESGMPKERFSAEFPKEGPSILRIQQVVRGDSAAYFCASSPPTGGDTGELFFGEGSRLTVL.